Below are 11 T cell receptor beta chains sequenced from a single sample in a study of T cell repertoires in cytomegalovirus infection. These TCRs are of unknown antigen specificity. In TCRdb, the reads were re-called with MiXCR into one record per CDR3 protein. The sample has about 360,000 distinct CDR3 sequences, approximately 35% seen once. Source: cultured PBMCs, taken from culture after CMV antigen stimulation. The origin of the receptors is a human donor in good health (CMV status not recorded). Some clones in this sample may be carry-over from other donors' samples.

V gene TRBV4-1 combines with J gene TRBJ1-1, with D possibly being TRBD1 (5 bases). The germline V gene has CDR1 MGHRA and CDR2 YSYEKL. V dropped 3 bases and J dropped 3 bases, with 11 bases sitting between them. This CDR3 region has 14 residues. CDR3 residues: CASSHWDGHTEAFF. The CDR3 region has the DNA TGCGCCAGCAGCCATTGGGACGGACACACTGAAGCTTTCTTT.

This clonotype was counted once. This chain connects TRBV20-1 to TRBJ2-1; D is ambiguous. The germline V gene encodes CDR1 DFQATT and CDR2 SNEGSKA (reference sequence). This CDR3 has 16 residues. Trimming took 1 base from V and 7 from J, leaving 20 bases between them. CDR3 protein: CSARGVSAFTENEQFF. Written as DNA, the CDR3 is TGCAGTGCTAGAGGGGTTTCGGCGTTTACAGAAAATGAGCAGTTCTTC.

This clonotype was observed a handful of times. The DNA of the CDR3 is TGTGCCAGCAGCTCCCGGTCAGGGGACGGCGAGCAGTACTTC. It encodes CASSSRSGDGEQYF. V is TRBV11-3 and J is TRBJ2-7; a weak D match, TRBD1 (6 bases). Germline V gene data show CDR1 as SGHNT and CDR2 as YENEEA. Trimming pared 4 bases from V and 6 bases from J, leaving 16 bases between. This CDR3 is 14 amino acids long.

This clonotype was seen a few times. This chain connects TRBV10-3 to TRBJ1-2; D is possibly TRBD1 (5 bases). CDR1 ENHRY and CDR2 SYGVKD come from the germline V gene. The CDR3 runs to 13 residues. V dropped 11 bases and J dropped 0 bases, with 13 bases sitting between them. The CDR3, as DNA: TGTGCCTTAACAGGAGAGCCTAACTATGGCTACACCTTC. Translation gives CALTGEPNYGYTF.

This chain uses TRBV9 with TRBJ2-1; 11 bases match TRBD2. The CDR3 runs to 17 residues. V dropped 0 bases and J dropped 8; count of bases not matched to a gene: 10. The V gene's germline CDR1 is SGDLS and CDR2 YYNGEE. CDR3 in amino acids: CASSVEVAGGPYDEQFF. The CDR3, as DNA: TGTGCCAGCAGCGTAGAAGTAGCGGGAGGGCCTTATGATGAGCAGTTCTTC. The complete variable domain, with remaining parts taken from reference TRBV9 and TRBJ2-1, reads DSGVTQTPKHLITATGQRVTLRCSPRSGDLSVYWYQQSLDQGLQFLIQYYNGEERAKGNILERFSAQQFPDLHSELNLSSLELGDSALYFCASSVEVAGGPYDEQFFGPGTRLTVL.

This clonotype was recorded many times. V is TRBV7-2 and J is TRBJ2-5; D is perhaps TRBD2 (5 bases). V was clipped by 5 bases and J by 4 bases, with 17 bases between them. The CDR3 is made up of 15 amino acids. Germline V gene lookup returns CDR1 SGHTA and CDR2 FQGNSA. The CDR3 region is CASSLGSVVSETQYF. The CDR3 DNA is TGTGCCAGCAGCCTAGGGAGCGTAGTCTCAGAGACCCAGTACTTC.

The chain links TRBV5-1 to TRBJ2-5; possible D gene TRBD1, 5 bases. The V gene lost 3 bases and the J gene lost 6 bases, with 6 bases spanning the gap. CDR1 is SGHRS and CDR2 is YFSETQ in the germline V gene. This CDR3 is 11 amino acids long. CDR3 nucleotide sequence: TGCGCCAGCAGCTCGGACAAGACCCAGTACTTC. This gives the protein CASSSDKTQYF.

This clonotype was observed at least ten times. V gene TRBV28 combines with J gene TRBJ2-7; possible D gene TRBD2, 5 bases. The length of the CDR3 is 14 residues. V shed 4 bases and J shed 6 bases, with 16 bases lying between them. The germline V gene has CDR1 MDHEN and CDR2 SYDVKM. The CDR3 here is CASSWTRRVGEQYF. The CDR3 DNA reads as TGTGCCAGCAGTTGGACTCGCCGCGTGGGCGAGCAGTACTTC.

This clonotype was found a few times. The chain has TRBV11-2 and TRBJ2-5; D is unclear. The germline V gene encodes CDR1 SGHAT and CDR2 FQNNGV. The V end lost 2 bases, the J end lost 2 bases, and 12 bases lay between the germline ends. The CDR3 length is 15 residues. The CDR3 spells CASSLTPSPQETQYF. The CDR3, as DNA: TGTGCCAGCAGCTTAACCCCTAGTCCACAAGAGACCCAGTACTTC.

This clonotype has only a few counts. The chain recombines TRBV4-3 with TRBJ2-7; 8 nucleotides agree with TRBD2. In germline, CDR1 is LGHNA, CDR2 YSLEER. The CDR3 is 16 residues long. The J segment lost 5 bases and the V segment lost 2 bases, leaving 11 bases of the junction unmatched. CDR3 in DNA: TGCGCCAGCAGCCAACTCGGACTAGCCGAGTCGGACGAGCAGTACTTC. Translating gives CASSQLGLAESDEQYF.

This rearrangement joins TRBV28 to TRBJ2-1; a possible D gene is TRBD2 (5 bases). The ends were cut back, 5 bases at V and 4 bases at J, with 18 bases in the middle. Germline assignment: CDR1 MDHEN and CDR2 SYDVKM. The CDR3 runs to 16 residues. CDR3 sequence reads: CASSERTSTAYNEQFF. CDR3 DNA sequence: TGTGCCAGCAGTGAGCGAACTAGTACCGCATACAATGAGCAGTTCTTC.